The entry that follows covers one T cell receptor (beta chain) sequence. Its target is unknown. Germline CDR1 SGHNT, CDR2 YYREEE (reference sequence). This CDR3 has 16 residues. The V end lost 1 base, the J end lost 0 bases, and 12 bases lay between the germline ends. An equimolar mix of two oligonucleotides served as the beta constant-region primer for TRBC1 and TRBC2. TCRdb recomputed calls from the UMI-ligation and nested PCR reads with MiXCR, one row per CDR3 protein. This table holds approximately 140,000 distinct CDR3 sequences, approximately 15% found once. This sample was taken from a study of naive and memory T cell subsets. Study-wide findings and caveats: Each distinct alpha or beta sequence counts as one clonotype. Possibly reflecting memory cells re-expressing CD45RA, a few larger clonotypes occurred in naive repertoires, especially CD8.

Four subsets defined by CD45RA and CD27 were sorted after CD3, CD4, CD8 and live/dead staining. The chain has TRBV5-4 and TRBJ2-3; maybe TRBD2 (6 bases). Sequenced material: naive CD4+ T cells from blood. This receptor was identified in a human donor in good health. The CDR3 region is CASSLQRATSTDTQYF. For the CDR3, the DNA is TGTGCCAGCAGCTTGCAGCGGGCCACTAGCACAGATACGCAGTATTTT.